This T cell receptor beta chain was observed in a study of T cells in Graves' hyperthyroidism and ophthalmopathy. Using RNA transcripts as the source, TCR beta CDR3 regions were amplified. TCR CDR3 regions were first amplified by RT-PCR with HTBI primers. MiXCR was run by TCRdb on the multiplex PCR reads, yielding one entry per CDR3 protein. The sample consists of 660,000 or so distinct CDR3 sequences, less than 25% of them appearing once. The CDR3 consists of 15 residues. V dropped 0 bases and J dropped 6 bases, with 16 bases sitting between them. Germline values: CDR1 DFQATT, CDR2 SNEGSKA (reference sequence). This clonotype was seen ten or more times.

This sequence was found in a man aged 25-40 years with Graves' ophthalmopathy. Sequencing was performed on blood. The gene calls are TRBV20-1 and TRBJ2-3; tentatively, D is TRBD1 (5 bases). The CDR3 bases are TGCAGTGCTAGAGATCCCAGGGTCAAGGTTGATACGCAGTATTTT. It specifies CSARDPRVKVDTQYF.